The 26 T cell receptor beta chains presented below share a single source sample, sequenced in a study of blood T cell repertoires in COVID-19. This table comes from immunoSEQ multiplex PCR, and its TCRdb copy is limited to in-frame clones, with some not included. The profile shows over 150,000 clones, 88% of them singletons. Specimen: peripheral blood. The receptors shown here come from a man aged 50 to 60 who had recovered from COVID-19.

This sequence joins TRBV7-6 and TRBJ1-3; TRBD1 matches 7 bases. The CDR3 consists of 16 residues. V was clipped by 1 base and J by 0 bases; unmatched bases: 3. Germline values: CDR1 SGHVS, CDR2 FNYEAQ. Here the CDR3 reads CASSLGTGFSGNTIYF. The DNA for the CDR3 is TGTGCCAGCAGCTTAGGGACAGGTTTCTCTGGAAACACCATATATTTT.

V gene TRBV2 combines with J gene TRBJ2-3, with 8 bases aligning to TRBD2. Germline V lookup: CDR1 SNHLY, CDR2 FYNNEI. J lost 0 bases, V lost 1 base, and 3 bases had no gene match. The CDR3 totals 16 residues. CDR3 in amino acids: CASSEGVAGSTDTQYF. For the CDR3, the DNA is TGTGCCAGCAGTGAAGGGGTAGCGGGGAGCACAGATACGCAGTATTTT.

V gene TRBV9 combines with J gene TRBJ2-5, with 8 bases matching TRBD2. CDR3 length: 16 residues. V dropped 2 bases and J dropped 5; count of bases not matched to a gene: 11. Germline V CDR1 and CDR2: SGDLS, YYNGEE. The CDR3 loop reads CASSVRGGLVSETQYF. CDR3 coding DNA: TGTGCCAGCAGCGTGAGAGGGGGACTAGTATCGGAGACCCAGTACTTC.

V is TRBV19 and J is TRBJ1-2; D possibly corresponds to TRBD1 (5 bases). The CDR3 length is 15 residues. Germline CDR1 is LNHDA and CDR2 is SQIVND (reference sequence). V lost 3 bases and J 3 bases, leaving 14 bases between the germline ends. The CDR3 DNA reads as TGTGCCAGTAGTATGTGGGACTCCCCCCACTATGGCTACACCTTC. Amino acids: CASSMWDSPHYGYTF. The full variable domain, in which reference TRBV19 and TRBJ1-2 provide the parts outside the CDR3, is DGGITQSPKYLFRKEGQNVTLSCEQNLNHDAMYWYRQDPGQGLRLIYYSQIVNDFQKGDIAEGYSVSREKKESFPLTVTSAQKNPTAFYLCASSMWDSPHYGYTFGSGTRLTVV.

In its sample, this clone was seen a few times. The rearrangement uses TRBV2 and TRBJ1-6; no reliable D call. Germline V gives CDR1 SNHLY, CDR2 FYNNEI. This CDR3 spans 15 amino acids. V was cut by 1 base and J by 13 bases, with 17 bases left in between. CDR3 in amino acids: CASSEVLSRGRPLHF. The CDR3 nucleotides are TGTGCCAGCAGTGAAGTTCTGTCACGGGGTAGGCCCCTCCACTTT.

This clone was recorded only once. The rearrangement joins TRBV9 to TRBJ2-2; TRBD1 matches at 11 bases. Trimming cost V 4 bases and J 4 bases; bases outside gene matches: 6. This CDR3 is built from 16 residues. CDR1 is SGDLS and CDR2 is YYNGEE in the germline V gene. DNA for the CDR3: TGTGCCAGCAGCCCTCATGGGACAGGGGGCACCGGGGAGCTGTTTTTT. This translates into CASSPHGTGGTGELFF.

The CDR3 spells CASSLGGQGPTNEKLFF. CDR3 nucleotide sequence: TGTGCCAGCAGCTTAGGGGGACAGGGCCCAACTAATGAAAAACTGTTTTTT. The chain links TRBV11-2 to TRBJ1-4; 9 nucleotides match TRBD1. J gave up 0 bases and V 1 base, and 3 bases lay outside the gene matches. The CDR3 is made up of 17 amino acids. CDR1 is SGHAT and CDR2 is FQNNGV in the germline V gene.

CDR3 sequence: CASSPAEYEQYF. The CDR3 region has the DNA TGTGCCAGCTCACCAGCAGAATACGAGCAGTACTTC. The V gene is TRBV18, the J gene TRBJ2-7; D remains ambiguous. Germline loops: CDR1 KGHSH, CDR2 LQKENI. The CDR3 consists of 12 residues. Trimming stripped 2 bases from V and 4 bases from J, with 6 bases between.

The chain combines TRBV7-9 with TRBJ2-2, with 9 positions matching TRBD1. CDR1 and CDR2 (germline): SEHNR, FQNEAQ (reference sequence). V shed 8 bases and J 7 bases; nucleotides not matched to a gene: 8. This CDR3 has 14 residues. The CDR3 DNA is TGTGCCAGCGAACCGGGACAGGGAAGCGGGGAGCTGTTTTTT. It specifies CASEPGQGSGELFF.

This clone has only one observation. The chain has TRBV3-1 (or the pseudogene TRBV3-2) and TRBJ2-5; TRBD1 agrees at 8 bases. The V and J ends lost 4 bases and 2 bases, in that order; junction bases with no gene match: 21. Germline V lookup: CDR1 LGHDT, CDR2 YNNKEL (reference sequence). The length of the CDR3 is 20 residues. CDR3 residues: CASSRGANLAPGGRQETQYF. CDR3 coding DNA: TGTGCCAGCAGCCGGGGCGCCAACCTGGCGCCAGGGGGCCGACAAGAGACCCAGTACTTC.

V and J are TRBV19 and TRBJ2-3; TRBD2 might be the D (5 bases). The V and J ends lost 5 bases and 3 bases respectively, with 21 bases between them. Germline lookup yields CDR1 LNHDA and CDR2 SQIVND (reference sequence). The CDR3 covers 17 residues. This CDR3 is CASSAAGRGRGTDTQYF. CDR3 coding DNA: TGTGCCAGTAGTGCCGCTGGCCGAGGGCGAGGTACAGATACGCAGTATTTT. The entire variable domain, with the rest obtained from reference TRBV19 and TRBJ2-3, is as follows: DGGITQSPKYLFRKEGQNVTLSCEQNLNHDAMYWYRQDPGQGLRLIYYSQIVNDFQKGDIAEGYSVSREKKESFPLTVTSAQKNPTAFYLCASSAAGRGRGTDTQYFGPGTRLTVL.

The chain employs TRBV7-9 and TRBJ1-1; TRBD1 might be the D (5 bases). V was clipped by 2 bases and J by 7 bases, with 20 bases between them. This CDR3 has 16 residues. CDR1 is SEHNR and CDR2 is FQNEAQ in the germline V gene (reference sequence). This CDR3 reads CASSLSLGVYGGEAFF. In nucleotides, the CDR3 is TGTGCCAGCAGCTTATCTCTGGGTGTCTACGGGGGTGAAGCTTTCTTT.

This clone showed up just once. V usage is TRBV19 and J usage is TRBJ1-5, with 10 bases aligning to TRBD1. The CDR3 is 14 amino acids. Trimming took 6 bases from V and 6 from J; bases not matched to a gene: 5. Germline-derived CDR1 and CDR2 are LNHDA and SQIVND (reference sequence). This CDR3 is CASRTGTGAQPQHF. CDR3 nucleotides: TGTGCCAGTAGAACCGGGACAGGGGCTCAGCCCCAGCATTTT.

The V call is TRBV2, the J call TRBJ2-1; a possible D gene is TRBD2 (6 bases). The CDR3 loop spans 14 amino acids. V was pared by 8 bases and J by 4 bases, with 15 bases between. Germline V CDR1 and CDR2: SNHLY, FYNNEI. CDR3 DNA: TGTGCCAGCTCGAGGGACTCGCCGTACAATGAGCAGTTCTTC. Translation: CASSRDSPYNEQFF.

The V and J genes are TRBV5-1 and TRBJ1-2; D call uncertain. V was pared by 3 bases and J by 5 bases, with 14 bases between. CDR3 length: 14 amino acids. The germline gives CDR1 SGHRS, CDR2 YFSETQ. The DNA for the CDR3 is TGCGCCAGCAGCTCTAATATGGCGGGATATGGCTACACCTTC. It yields the protein CASSSNMAGYGYTF.

The chain carries TRBV6-5 and TRBJ1-2, with a tentative D call TRBD1 (6 bases). The CDR3 is 13 amino acids. The V gene's germline CDR1 is MNHEY and CDR2 SVGAGI. V was shortened by 2 bases and J by 10 bases, with 14 bases between the two germline ends. DNA for the CDR3: TGTGCCAGCAGTTACGGACAGCAGAACTCCTACACCTTC. Translated: CASSYGQQNSYTF.

This clone was found once. The CDR3, as DNA: TGTGCCAGCAGTTTAACAGGGGGATCTGGAAACACCATATATTTT. As protein: CASSLTGGSGNTIYF. This chain joins TRBV28 and TRBJ1-3; TRBD1 matches at 8 bases. V lost 2 bases to trimming and J lost 1 base; unmatched junction nucleotides: 1. From germline, CDR1 is MDHEN and CDR2 SYDVKM. The CDR3 is 15 residues long.

The CDR3 DNA sequence: TGCGCCAGCAGTGAGGCGCTAGCGGGCACAGATACGCAGTATTTT. This codes for CASSEALAGTDTQYF. The chain combines TRBV10-2 with TRBJ2-3; 7 nucleotides align to TRBD2. Per the germline V gene, CDR1 is WSHSY and CDR2 is SAAADI. The J segment lost 1 base and the V segment lost 2 bases, leaving 3 bases of the junction unmatched. The CDR3 is 15 residues long.

This chain links TRBV27 with TRBJ2-3; 9 nucleotides match TRBD2. CDR1 is MNHEY, CDR2 SMNVEV, per germline (reference sequence). Trimming took 5 bases from V and 2 from J; bases not matched to a gene: 17. This CDR3 has 19 amino acids. This CDR3 reads CASSPNPQLAGRNTDTQYF. Here the CDR3 DNA reads TGTGCCAGCAGTCCTAATCCTCAACTAGCGGGCCGGAACACAGATACGCAGTATTTT.

This chain uses TRBV29-1 with TRBJ1-3; no reliable D call. The CDR3 consists of 11 residues. CDR1 and CDR2 from the germline V gene are SQVTM and ANQGSEA. V dropped 6 bases and J dropped 1 base, with 4 bases sitting between them. The chain's CDR3 is CSVYSGNTIYF. The DNA for the CDR3 is TGCAGCGTGTATTCTGGAAACACCATATATTTT.

This clone turned up a few times. The genes are TRBV28 and TRBJ1-5, with 7 bases that match TRBD1. Germline V gives CDR1 MDHEN, CDR2 SYDVKM. This CDR3 region has 15 residues. Unmatched junction bases numbered 10, after V lost 6 bases and J lost 5 bases. The CDR3 sequence is CASSSTTGSDQPQHF. In DNA, the CDR3 is TGTGCCAGCAGCTCGACGACAGGGAGCGATCAGCCCCAGCATTTT.

The chain recombines TRBV7-9 with TRBJ2-7; possibly TRBD1 for D (6 bases). The CDR3 has 14 amino acids. Germline V gene sequence: CDR1 SEHNR, CDR2 FQNEAQ (reference sequence). Trimming left V 3 bases short and J 0 bases short, with 9 bases between. CDR3 protein: CASSFLDSSYEQYF. In DNA form, the CDR3 reads TGTGCCAGCAGCTTTTTGGACAGCTCCTACGAGCAGTACTTC.

This chain connects TRBV28 to TRBJ1-5; D is possibly TRBD1 (6 bases). CDR1 is MDHEN and CDR2 is SYDVKM in the germline V gene. Trimming took off 11 bases at V and 7 bases at J, with 18 bases between the two ends. CDR3 length: 13 residues. The CDR3 loop is CAGKTGTGQPQHF. CDR3 coding DNA: TGTGCCGGAAAAACAGGGACGGGGCAGCCCCAGCATTTT.

The genes are TRBV12-3 or TRBV12-4 and TRBJ2-2, with D hard to call. Trimming shortened V by 6 bases and J by 1 base, and 3 bases separated the two germline ends. The CDR3 runs 12 residues. This chain's CDR3 is CASRQNTGELFF. The CDR3 DNA is TGTGCCAGCAGACAGAACACCGGGGAGCTGTTTTTT.

The V call is TRBV6-2 or TRBV6-3, the J call TRBJ2-4; 9 bases are shared with TRBD2. V shed 2 bases and J 1 base; nucleotides not matched to a gene: 9. Germline V CDR1 and CDR2: MNHEY, SVGEGT. The CDR3 runs 18 residues. The CDR3 here is CASSYRGRGGEAKNIQYF. CDR3 DNA: TGTGCCAGCAGTTACCGTGGTCGCGGGGGGGAGGCCAAAAACATTCAGTACTTC.

The J gene is TRBJ2-3, the V gene TRBV5-1; 14 bases align to TRBD2. This CDR3 region has 19 residues. CDR1 SGHRS and CDR2 YFSETQ come from the germline V gene. J gave up 0 bases and V 4 bases, and 10 bases lay outside the gene matches. The CDR3 is CASSPGLAGGPTSTDTQYF. The CDR3 coding sequence is TGCGCCAGCAGCCCCGGACTAGCGGGGGGACCTACTAGCACAGATACGCAGTATTTT.